The clone carrying this TCR beta chain has ten or more counts. The antigen is undetermined. The J segment lost 7 bases and the V segment lost 4 bases, leaving 6 bases of the junction unmatched. The CDR3 is made up of 14 amino acids. Per the germline V gene, CDR1 is SNHLY and CDR2 is FYNNEI. This sample was included in a study of CD8 T cells in ankylosing spondylitis. General observations from the study: Characteristic, it appeared, of ankylosing spondylitis blood was a TCR beta motif of several highly homologous variants. Disease-linked clones reportedly concentrated significantly in matched ankylosing spondylitis synovial fluid.

TCRdb reprocessed the 5' RACE reads with MiXCR, giving one entry per CDR3 protein. The sample lists some 330,000 distinct CDR3 sequences, less than 10% occurring once. This chain links TRBV2 with TRBJ2-1; 8 nucleotides agree with TRBD2. This sequence originates from a male donor with ankylosing spondylitis. The specimen sequenced was blood, either unsorted or a sorted T cell fraction (not recorded which). CDR3 coding DNA: TGTGCCAGCAGTGGCCTAGCGGGTAGGAATGAGCAGTTCTTC. This encodes CASSGLAGRNEQFF.